One TCR beta chain is described in this entry. No antigen is known for it. Germline CDR1 and CDR2: MNHEY and SVGAGI. Trimming took off 4 bases at V and 6 bases at J, with 14 bases between the two ends. The CDR3 covers 14 residues. These data belong to a study of identifying expanded T cells in peripheral blood. Using immunoSEQ multiplex PCR, the repertoire was profiled, and TCRdb retains in-frame clones only, with some absent. The data contain about 58,000 clones, approximately 82% of them singletons. During the collection period, no donor immune events like infections were recorded. Overall study results and limits: Technical replicates showed around 1.2 changed clones; approximately two weeks approximately 16; four weeks 19. Across healthy donors, higher total template counts meant significantly greater two-week count variance.

The sequence derives from a person aged 18 to 70 in good health. Sequencing was carried out using blood. This chain joins TRBV6-5 and TRBJ2-3; D may be TRBD1 (6 bases). The CDR3, as DNA: TGTGCCAGCAGTTCCGGGACATTCCAGGATACGCAGTATTTT. This sequence encodes CASSSGTFQDTQYF.